This T cell receptor beta chain appears in the sequencing data of a study of cytomegalovirus exposure and HLA in healthy donors. V gave up 4 bases and J gave up 1 base; unmatched junction bases: 13. Looked up from germline, CDR1 is SGHNT and CDR2 is YYREEE (reference sequence). The CDR3 length is 17 residues. Vbeta (60) and Jbeta (13) primers were used in the PCR. The protocol was immunoSEQ multiplex PCR, while the TCRdb copy is restricted to in-frame clones and leaves out a portion. The sample lists roughly 110,000 clones, 76% occurring once. The study, taken as a whole, reports: The availability of immune exposure information extended only to CMV serostatus.

A remark on this clone: Its antigen is not known.

Sequencing used PBMCs. This chain links TRBV5-4 with TRBJ1-1; 7 bases line up with TRBD1. The sequence was collected from a woman in her forties in good health and CMV-seropositive. CDR3 sequence (DNA): TGTGCCAGCAGCCTAAGACAGGGACGTGAACAGAACACTGAAGCTTTCTTT. Encoded protein: CASSLRQGREQNTEAFF.